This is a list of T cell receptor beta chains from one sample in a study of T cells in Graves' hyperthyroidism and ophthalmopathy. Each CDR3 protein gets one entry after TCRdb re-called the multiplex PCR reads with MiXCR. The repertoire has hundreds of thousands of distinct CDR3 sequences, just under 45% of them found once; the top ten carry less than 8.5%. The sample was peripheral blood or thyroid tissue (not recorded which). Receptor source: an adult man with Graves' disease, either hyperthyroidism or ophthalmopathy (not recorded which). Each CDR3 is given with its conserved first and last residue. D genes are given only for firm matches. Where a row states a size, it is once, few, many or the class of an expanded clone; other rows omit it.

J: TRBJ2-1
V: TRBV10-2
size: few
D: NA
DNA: TGCGCCAGCAGTGACGGAAAAGGGGAGTACAATGAGCAGTTCTTC
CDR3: CASSDGKGEYNEQFF

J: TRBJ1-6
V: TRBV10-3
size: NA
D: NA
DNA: TGTGCCATCAGTGAGGGCAGGCCAAATTCACCCCTCCACTTT
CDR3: CAISEGRPNSPLHF

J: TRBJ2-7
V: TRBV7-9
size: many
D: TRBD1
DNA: TGTGCCAGCATTGACAGGGGGAACGAGCAGTACTTC
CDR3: CASIDRGNEQYF

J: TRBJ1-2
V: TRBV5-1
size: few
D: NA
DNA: TGCGCCAGCAGCTTGGGGTTAGAAGGCTACACCTTC
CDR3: CASSLGLEGYTF

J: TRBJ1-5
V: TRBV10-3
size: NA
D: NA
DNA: TGTGCCAATCAGGGCTATGGCAATCAGCCCCAGCATTTT
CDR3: CANQGYGNQPQHF

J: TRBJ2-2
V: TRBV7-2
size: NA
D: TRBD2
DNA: TGTGCCAGCAGCTTACGACTAGCGGGGGTAAACACCGGGGAGCTGTTTTTT
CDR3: CASSLRLAGVNTGELFF

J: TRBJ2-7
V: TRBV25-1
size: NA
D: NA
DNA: TGTGCCAGCAGTGGGCGTATAACAGGCCGGCAAGAGCAGTACTTC
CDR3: CASSGRITGRQEQYF

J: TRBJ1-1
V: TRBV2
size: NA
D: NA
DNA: TGTGCCAGCAGCGACCATACGAACACTGAAGCTTTCTTT
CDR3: CASSDHTNTEAFF

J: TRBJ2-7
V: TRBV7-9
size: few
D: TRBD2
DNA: TGTGCCAGCAGTGTACTAGCGGGAGTCTACGAGCAGTACTTC
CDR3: CASSVLAGVYEQYF

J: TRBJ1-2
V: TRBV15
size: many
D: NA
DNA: TGTGCCACCAGCAGAGAGGACGGCGTCGGTGGCTACACCTTC
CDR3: CATSREDGVGGYTF

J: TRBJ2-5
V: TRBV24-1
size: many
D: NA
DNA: TGTGCCACCAGTGATCCGGGCGCGGAGCAAGAGACCCAGTACTTC
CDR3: CATSDPGAEQETQYF

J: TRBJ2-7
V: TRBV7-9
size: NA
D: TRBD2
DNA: TGTGCCAGCGAGGGGGTAGCGGGAAAAAACGGATTCGGTTCCTACGAGCAGTACTTC
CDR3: CASEGVAGKNGFGSYEQYF

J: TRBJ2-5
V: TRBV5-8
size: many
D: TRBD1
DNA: TGTGCCAGCAGCTTGGAGGGGGCTGCAGAGACCCAGTACTTC
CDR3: CASSLEGAAETQYF

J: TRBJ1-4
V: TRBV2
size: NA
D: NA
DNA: TGTGCCAGCAGTGAAGTGGGGGGACCAATGGGGGAAAAACTGTTTTTT
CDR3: CASSEVGGPMGEKLFF

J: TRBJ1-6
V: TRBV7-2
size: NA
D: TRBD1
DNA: TGTGCCAGCAGCTTAGCGAGCAGGGGGACTTATAATTCACCCCTCCACTTT
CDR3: CASSLASRGTYNSPLHF

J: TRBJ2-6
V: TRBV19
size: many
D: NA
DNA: TGTGCCAGTAGTATAGGTCAAGGCTCTGGGGCCAACGTCCTGACTTTC
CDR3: CASSIGQGSGANVLTF

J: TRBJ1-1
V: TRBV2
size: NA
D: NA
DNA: TGTGCCAGCAGTGAAGCGGGGGCCTGGAACACTGAAGCTTTCTTT
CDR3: CASSEAGAWNTEAFF

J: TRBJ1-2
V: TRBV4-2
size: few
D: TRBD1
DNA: TGTGCCAGCAGCCAAGATAGTGGAGGGACAGGCGGCGGCTACACCTTC
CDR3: CASSQDSGGTGGGYTF

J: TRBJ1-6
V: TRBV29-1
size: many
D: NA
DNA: TGCAGCGTTGATCCCACAGGTCCCTCTTCACCCCTCCACTTT
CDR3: CSVDPTGPSSPLHF

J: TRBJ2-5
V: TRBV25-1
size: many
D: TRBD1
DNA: TGTGCCAGCAGTGAACAGACAGGGTGGGAGACCCAGTACTTC
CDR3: CASSEQTGWETQYF

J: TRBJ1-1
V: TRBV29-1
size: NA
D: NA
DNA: TGCAGCGTTGATGGCACCGGGAACACTGAAGCTTTCTTT
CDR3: CSVDGTGNTEAFF

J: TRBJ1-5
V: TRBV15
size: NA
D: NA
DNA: TGTGCCACCAGCATGGACGGGTTTGGATGGAAGGAGACCCAGCATTTT
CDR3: CATSMDGFGWKETQHF

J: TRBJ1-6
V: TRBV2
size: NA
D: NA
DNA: TGTGCCAGCAGTGAAAGGACGGGGAGCTCCTATAATTCACCCCTCCACTTT
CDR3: CASSERTGSSYNSPLHF

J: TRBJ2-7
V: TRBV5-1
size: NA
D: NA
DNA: TGTGCCAGCAGCCTCTGGACAGCTGGATCCTACGAGCAGTACTTC
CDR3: CASSLWTAGSYEQYF

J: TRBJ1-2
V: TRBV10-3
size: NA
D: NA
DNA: TGTGCCATCAGGGGGGACGTTCCCCAAGGGGGCTACACCTTC
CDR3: CAIRGDVPQGGYTF

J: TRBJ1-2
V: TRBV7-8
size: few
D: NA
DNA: TGTGCCAGCAGCCCAGATGGCAGGGTTCTAGTCTATGGCTACACCTTC
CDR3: CASSPDGRVLVYGYTF

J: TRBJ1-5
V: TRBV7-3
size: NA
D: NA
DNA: TGTGCCAGCAGCTTAAAGGGCTATAGCAATCAGCCCCAGCATTTT
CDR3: CASSLKGYSNQPQHF

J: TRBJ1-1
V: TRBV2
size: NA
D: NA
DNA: TGTGCCAGCAGCTTAGAGTCGGGGGCTGTCACTGAAGCTTTCTTT
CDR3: CASSLESGAVTEAFF

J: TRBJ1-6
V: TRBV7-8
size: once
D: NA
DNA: TGTGCCAGCAGCTTCCTAGCGCCGAATTCACCCCTCCACTTT
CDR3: CASSFLAPNSPLHF

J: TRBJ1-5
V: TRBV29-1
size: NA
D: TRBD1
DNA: TGCAGCGTCCCAATACAGGGGGTCAGCAATCAGCCCCAGCATTTT
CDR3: CSVPIQGVSNQPQHF

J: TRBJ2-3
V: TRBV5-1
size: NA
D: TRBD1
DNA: TGCGCCAGCAGGAGGACAGGGGGCGTGAGTGATACGCAGTATTTT
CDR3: CASRRTGGVSDTQYF

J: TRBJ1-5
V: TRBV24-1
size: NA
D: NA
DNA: TGTGCCAGCTCACCAGGTTCTCGGGGAGGGGCGAGCAATCAGCCCCAGCATTTT
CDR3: CASSPGSRGGASNQPQHF